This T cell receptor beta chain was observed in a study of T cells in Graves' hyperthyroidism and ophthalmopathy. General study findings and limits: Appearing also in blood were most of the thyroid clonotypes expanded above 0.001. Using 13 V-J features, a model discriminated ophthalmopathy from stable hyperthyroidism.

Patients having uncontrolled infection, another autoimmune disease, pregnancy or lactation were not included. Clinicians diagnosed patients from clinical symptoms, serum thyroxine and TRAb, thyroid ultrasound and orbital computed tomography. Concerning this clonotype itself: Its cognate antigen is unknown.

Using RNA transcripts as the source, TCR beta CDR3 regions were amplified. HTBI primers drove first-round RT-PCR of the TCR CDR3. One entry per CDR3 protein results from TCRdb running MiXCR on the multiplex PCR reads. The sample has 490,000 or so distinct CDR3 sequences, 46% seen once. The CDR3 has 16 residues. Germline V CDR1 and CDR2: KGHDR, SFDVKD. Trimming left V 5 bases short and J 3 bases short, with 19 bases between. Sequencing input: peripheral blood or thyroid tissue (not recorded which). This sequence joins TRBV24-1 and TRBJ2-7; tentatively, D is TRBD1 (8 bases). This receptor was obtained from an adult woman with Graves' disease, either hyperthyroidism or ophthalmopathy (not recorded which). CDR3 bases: TGTGCCACCAGTGTCCCTGCGGGGGACAGGAACTACGAGCAGTACTTC. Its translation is CATSVPAGDRNYEQYF.